This T cell receptor (beta chain) stems from a study of PD-L1 blockade in urothelial cancer. Time point defined: pretreatment peripheral blood. The CDR3 spans 16 residues. Per germline, CDR1 MNHEY and CDR2 SVGAGI. V gave up 0 bases and J gave up 4 bases; unmatched junction bases: 4. TCRdb's copy holds only in-frame clones and misses some; the assay was immunoSEQ multiplex PCR. The table includes about 130,000 clones, around 84% detected once. The origin of this receptor is a middle-aged man with urothelial cancer. The sample here was PBMCs, taken around atezolizumab (anti-PD-L1) treatment. The chain has TRBV6-5 and TRBJ2-5, with 11 positions matching TRBD2. Here the CDR3 DNA reads TGTGCCAGCAGTTACTCCCTAGCGGGGGGCACAGAGACCCAGTACTTC. Translated: CASSYSLAGGTETQYF.